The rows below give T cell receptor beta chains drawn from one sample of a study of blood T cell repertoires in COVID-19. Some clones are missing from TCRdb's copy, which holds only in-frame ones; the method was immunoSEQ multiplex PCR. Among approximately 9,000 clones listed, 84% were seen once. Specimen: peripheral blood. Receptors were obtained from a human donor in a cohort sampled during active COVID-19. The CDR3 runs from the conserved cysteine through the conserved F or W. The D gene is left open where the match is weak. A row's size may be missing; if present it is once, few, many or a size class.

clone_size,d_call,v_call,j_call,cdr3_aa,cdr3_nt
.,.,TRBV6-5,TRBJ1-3,CASSPGPNSGNTIYF,TGTGCCAGCAGTCCAGGTCCTAACTCTGGAAACACCATATATTTT
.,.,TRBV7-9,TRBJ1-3,CASTLTGGNTIYF,TGTGCCAGCACCCTGACAGGTGGAAACACCATATATTTT
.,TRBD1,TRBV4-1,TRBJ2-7,CASSTGGQGAREQYF,TGCGCCAGCAGCACCGGAGGGCAGGGGGCGCGTGAGCAGTACTTC
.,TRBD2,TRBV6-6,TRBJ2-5,CASRRLAGGPLVETQYF,TGTGCCAGCAGACGACTAGCGGGGGGGCCTTTAGTAGAGACCCAGTACTTC
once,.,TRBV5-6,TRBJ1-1,CASSTTAVKAFF,TGTGCCAGCAGCACCACAGCCGTTAAAGCTTTCTTT
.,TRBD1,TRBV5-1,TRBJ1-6,CASSQGQGANLGSPLHF,TGCGCCAGCAGCCAGGGACAGGGGGCGAACCTGGGTTCACCCCTCCACTTT
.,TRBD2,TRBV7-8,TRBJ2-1,CASSLAQGTSGGYNEQFF,TGTGCCAGCAGCTTAGCACAAGGAACTAGCGGGGGGTACAATGAGCAGTTCTTC
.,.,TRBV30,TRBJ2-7,CAWSLGREEQYF,TGTGCCTGGAGCTTGGGCAGGGAAGAGCAGTACTTC
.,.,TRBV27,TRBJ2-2,CASSIGANTGELFF,TGTGCCAGCAGCATCGGGGCGAACACCGGGGAGCTGTTTTTT
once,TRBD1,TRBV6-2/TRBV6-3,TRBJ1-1,CASSRQGNTEAFF,TGTGCCAGCAGTCGACAGGGGAACACTGAAGCTTTCTTT
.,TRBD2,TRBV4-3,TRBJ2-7,CASSFTRGATYEQYF,TGCGCCAGCAGCTTCACGCGGGGGGCGACCTACGAGCAGTACTTC
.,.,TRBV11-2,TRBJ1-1,CASSSLSAFF,TGTGCCAGCAGCTCGTTGTCCGCTTTCTTT
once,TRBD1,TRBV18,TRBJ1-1,CASSPSWTGGTEAFF,TGTGCCAGCTCACCATCTTGGACAGGGGGAACTGAAGCTTTCTTT
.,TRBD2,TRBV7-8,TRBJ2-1,CASSFGGGTTNEQFF,TGTGCCAGCAGCTTTGGCGGGGGAACCACCAATGAGCAGTTCTTC
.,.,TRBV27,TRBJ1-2,CASSATEGYGYTF,TGTGCCAGCAGTGCGACAGAAGGCTATGGCTACACCTTC
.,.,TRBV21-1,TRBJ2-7,CASSYRDRHSYEQYF,TGTGCCAGCAGCTACCGGGACAGGCATTCCTACGAGCAGTACTTC
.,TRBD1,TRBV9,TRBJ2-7,CASSPSNVDRDPYEQYF,TGTGCCAGCAGCCCGTCTAACGTTGACAGGGATCCCTACGAGCAGTACTTC